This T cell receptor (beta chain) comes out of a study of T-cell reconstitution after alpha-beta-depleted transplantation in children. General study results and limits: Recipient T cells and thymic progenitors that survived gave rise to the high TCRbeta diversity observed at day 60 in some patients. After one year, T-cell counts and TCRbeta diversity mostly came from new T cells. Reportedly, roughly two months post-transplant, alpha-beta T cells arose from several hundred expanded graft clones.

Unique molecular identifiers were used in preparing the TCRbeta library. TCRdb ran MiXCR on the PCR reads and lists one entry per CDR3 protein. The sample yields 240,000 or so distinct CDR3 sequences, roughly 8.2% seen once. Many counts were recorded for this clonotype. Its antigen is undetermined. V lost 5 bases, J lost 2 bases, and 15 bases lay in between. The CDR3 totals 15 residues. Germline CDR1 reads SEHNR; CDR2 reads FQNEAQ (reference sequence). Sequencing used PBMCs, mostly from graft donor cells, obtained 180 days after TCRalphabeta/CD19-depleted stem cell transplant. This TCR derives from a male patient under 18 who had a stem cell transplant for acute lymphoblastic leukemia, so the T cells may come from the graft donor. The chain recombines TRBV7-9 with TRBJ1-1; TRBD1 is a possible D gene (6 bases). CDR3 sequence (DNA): TGTGCCAGCAGCACCAACAGGGATCGAAACACTGAAGCTTTCTTT. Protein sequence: CASSTNRDRNTEAFF.